This entry concerns a single T cell receptor (beta chain). The target of this receptor is not known. One base away there is no much larger clone; base qualities are not given. This sample is part of a study of PD-1 blockade in classical Hodgkin lymphoma (dated by TCRdb to 2020 to 2021). With regard to the full study: Nivolumab dosing was 3 mg/kg intravenously every 2 weeks, continuing until either disease progression or unacceptable toxicity. The study used TCR beta sequencing and CyTOF to define a peripheral blood immune signature of response to PD-1 blockade in classical Hodgkin lymphoma.

The Qiagen DNeasy kit was used to extract genomic DNA from unsorted PBMCs and from the negatively selected CD4+ and CD8+ fractions. Using primers that anneal to V and J segments, immunoSEQ multiplex PCR amplified the TCR beta CDR3 regions. A synthetic immune receptor repertoire was used to minimize amplification bias, and any remaining bias was removed computationally after sequencing. Processing in the source paper ran as follows. Repertoire diversity was quantified as the Shannon entropy index using custom Python scripts. Unsorted, CD4+ and CD8+ repertoires were analyzed separately, except in combined analyses where CD4+ and CD8+ sequences were merged in silico. Clonal expansion was defined as a frequency increase of at least 2-fold after treatment compared with C1D1, and clones undetected at baseline were assigned a pseudocount of 0.5. Clones with 0 or 1 copy at C1D1 were defined as singleton clones, while clones with 2 or more copies were defined as non-singleton clones. By matching protein sequences in sorted samples from the same patient, clones expanded in unsorted samples were annotated as CD4+, CD8+ or unknown. Diversity changes from C1D1 to C4D1 were tested in paired samples using Wilcoxon tests. This immuneACCESS table, as held by TCRdb, lists in-frame sequences with V and J called but not all clones. Of the missing ones, under half trace to an unresolved V gene in checked studies; the others have no known cause. V, J and clone size were drawn from that table, and D and trimming were deduced from the DNA. This sample holds about 76,000 clones; approximately 91% were observed only once. Clones ranked in the top ten supply roughly a fifth of the sample.

Reading from cysteine to phenylalanine, the CDR3 counts 13 amino acids. Only CDR3 DNA is held: 39 bases, read in frame from base 1. CDR1 and CDR2 were assigned from the germline V gene (reference sequence) as LNHDA and SQIVND. At the junction V is shortened by 3 bases and J by 4 bases, with 7 bases in between. Study-wide conclusions, independent of this receptor: Baseline diversity similar to that of newly diagnosed patients was observed in trial patients achieving complete response, whereas significantly lower diversity was observed in partial responders and progressors. Baseline TCR diversity was reported as lower in newly diagnosed patients than in healthy donors, and lower still in relapsed/refractory patients. By C4D1, a significant rise was seen in CD4+ TCR diversity but not in CD8+ TCR diversity (p=0.0027 vs p=0.16), and the rise was most apparent among complete responders (p=0.02). The study was restricted to a single clinical trial cohort, and the causes of repertoire differences, possibly disease activity or prior therapy, were left undefined. Lower diversity was seen in patients whose nivolumab began less than 1 year after ASCT, and these patients were left out of later analyses so that immune reconstitution would not confound the results.

The label giving this sample's time point can be read as: cycle 1 day 1 (C1D1), immediately before nivolumab initiation. Every trial patient had relapsed following autologous stem cell transplantation, and prior brentuximab vedotin exposure was what differed among cohorts A, B and C. The trial cohort was composed of about 58 patients with relapsed/refractory classical Hodgkin lymphoma, for whom complete response, partial response or progressive disease was recorded as best overall response. In the multi-cohort phase II CheckMate 205 trial, trial patients received single-agent nivolumab. An independent review committee assessed best overall response by applying the 2007 International Working Group response criteria. Trial PBMCs were collected just before the start of nivolumab (C1D1) and during therapy at cycle 2 day 1 and cycle 4 day 1. After peripheral blood was drawn into 8 mL Vacutainer Cell Preparation Tubes, PBMCs were isolated by centrifugation and then cryopreserved.

Source: peripheral blood mononuclear cells (PBMCs), taken at baseline. This chain joins TRBV19 to TRBJ2-1; the D gene cannot be named for sure. The TCR sequence derives from a human donor with classical Hodgkin lymphoma. The DNA sequence follows: TGTGCCAGTAGTATCTCCAGGTACAATGAGCAGTTCTTC. The encoded protein is CASSISRYNEQFF. When the CDR3 is completed using the reference TRBV19 and TRBJ2-1 genes on either side, the full variable domain is DGGITQSPKYLFRKEGQNVTLSCEQNLNHDAMYWYRQDPGQGLRLIYYSQIVNDFQKGDIAEGYSVSREKKESFPLTVTSAQKNPTAFYLCASSISRYNEQFFGPGTRLTVL.